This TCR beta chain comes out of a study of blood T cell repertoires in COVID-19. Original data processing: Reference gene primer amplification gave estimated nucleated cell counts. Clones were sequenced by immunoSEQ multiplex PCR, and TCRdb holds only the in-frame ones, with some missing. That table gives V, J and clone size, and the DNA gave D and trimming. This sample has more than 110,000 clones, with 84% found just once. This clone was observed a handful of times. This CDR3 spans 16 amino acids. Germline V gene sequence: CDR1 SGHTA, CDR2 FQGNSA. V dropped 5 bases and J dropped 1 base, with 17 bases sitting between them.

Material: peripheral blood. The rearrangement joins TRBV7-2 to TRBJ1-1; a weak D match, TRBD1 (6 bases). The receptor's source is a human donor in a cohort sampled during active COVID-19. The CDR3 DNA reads TGTGCCAGCAGCCCTTACGGGACATTCAGGAACACTGAAGCTTTCTTT. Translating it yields CASSPYGTFRNTEAFF.